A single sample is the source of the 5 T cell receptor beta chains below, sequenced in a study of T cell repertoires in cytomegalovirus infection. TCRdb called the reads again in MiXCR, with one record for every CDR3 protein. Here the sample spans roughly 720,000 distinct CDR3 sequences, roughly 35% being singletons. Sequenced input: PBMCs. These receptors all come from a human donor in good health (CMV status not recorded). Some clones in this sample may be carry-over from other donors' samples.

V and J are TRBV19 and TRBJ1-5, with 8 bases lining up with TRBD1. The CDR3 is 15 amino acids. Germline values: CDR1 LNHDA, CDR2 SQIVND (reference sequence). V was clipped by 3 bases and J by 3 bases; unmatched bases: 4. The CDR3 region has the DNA TGTGCCAGTAGTATGTCCAGGGGGCACAATCAGCCCCAGCATTTT. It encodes CASSMSRGHNQPQHF.

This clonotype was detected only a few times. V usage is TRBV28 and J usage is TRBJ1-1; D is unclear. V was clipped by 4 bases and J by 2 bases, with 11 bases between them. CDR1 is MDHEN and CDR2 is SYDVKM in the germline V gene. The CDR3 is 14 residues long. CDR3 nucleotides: TGTGCCAGCAGTTCCCGCTGGGATAACACTGAAGCTTTCTTT. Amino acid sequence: CASSSRWDNTEAFF.

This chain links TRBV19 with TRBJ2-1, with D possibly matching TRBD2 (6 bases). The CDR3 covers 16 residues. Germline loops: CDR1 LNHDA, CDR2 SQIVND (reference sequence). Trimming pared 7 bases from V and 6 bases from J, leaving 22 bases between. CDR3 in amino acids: CASIGGTPPRGNEQFF. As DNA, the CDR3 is TGTGCCAGTATTGGAGGGACCCCTCCTAGGGGCAATGAGCAGTTCTTC.

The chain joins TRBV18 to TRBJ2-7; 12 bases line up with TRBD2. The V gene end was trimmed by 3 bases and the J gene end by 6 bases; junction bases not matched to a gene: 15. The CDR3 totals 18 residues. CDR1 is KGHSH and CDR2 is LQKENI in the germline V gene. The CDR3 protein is CASSPTSFRTSGIGEQYF. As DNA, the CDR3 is TGTGCCAGCTCACCCACGAGTTTTCGGACTAGCGGGATCGGCGAGCAGTACTTC.

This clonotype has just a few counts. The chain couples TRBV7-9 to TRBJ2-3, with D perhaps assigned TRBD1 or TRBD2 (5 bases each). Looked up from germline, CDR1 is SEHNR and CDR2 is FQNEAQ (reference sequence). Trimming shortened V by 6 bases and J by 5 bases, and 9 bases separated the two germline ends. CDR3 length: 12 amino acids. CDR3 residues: CASRRGEDTQYF. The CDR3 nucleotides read TGTGCCAGCAGGAGAGGGGAAGATACGCAGTATTTT.